In this sample, the clone carrying this T cell receptor (beta chain) turned up once. TCRdb's table, derived via immunoSEQ multiplex PCR, lists solely in-frame clones and lacks some. The table lists 65,000 to 80,000 clones, about four fifths of them singletons. The sample originates from a study of blood T cell repertoires in COVID-19. Germline-derived CDR1 and CDR2 are SGHVS and FQNEAQ. V dropped 2 bases and J dropped 5 bases, with 16 bases sitting between them. This CDR3 is built from 16 residues. The rearrangement uses TRBV7-8 and TRBJ2-1, with D maybe TRBD1 (6 bases). The TCR sequence derives from a human donor in a cohort sampled during active COVID-19. Source material: peripheral blood. The DNA for the CDR3 is TGTGCCAGCAGCTTAATTCACAGGGAACTACACAATGAGCAGTTCTTC. This gives the protein CASSLIHRELHNEQFF.